Listed below are T cell receptor beta chains from one sample, sequenced in a study of early T cells in non-severe SARS-CoV-2 infection. MiXCR, applied by TCRdb to the 5' RACE reads, yields one record per CDR3 protein. The data show about 55,000 distinct CDR3 sequences, with about 15% seen just once and more than 8% held by the top ten. The input for sequencing was whole blood, taken at baseline. The receptors were gathered from an adult who was a healthcare worker with PCR-confirmed SARS-CoV-2 infection or an uninfected control (not recorded which). The CDR3 runs from the conserved cysteine through the conserved F or W. The D gene is left open where the match is weak. The listing skips clone size in some rows; elsewhere it reads once, few, many or a size class.

V gene	D gene	clone size	J gene	CDR3 DNA	CDR3 protein
TRBV3-1	-	few	TRBJ2-1	TGTGCCAGCAGCCAAGGAGGTCCTAGCTCCTACAATGAGCAGTTCTTC	CASSQGGPSSYNEQFF
TRBV5-1	-	-	TRBJ2-7	TGCGCCAGCAATTCGAACGACCACGAGCAGTACTTC	CASNSNDHEQYF
TRBV28	-	few	TRBJ1-1	TGTGCCAGCAGTTTATTCGGAATAGGGGCGCGGGGGGCTTTCTTT	CASSLFGIGARGAFF
TRBV4-2	TRBD2	-	TRBJ2-7	TGTGCCAGCAGCCAATTGATAGCGGGAGGGTGGCACGAGCAGTACTTC	CASSQLIAGGWHEQYF
TRBV5-5	-	-	TRBJ2-6	TGTGCCAGCAGCCAGGGTCCTGGGGCCAACGTCCTGACTTTC	CASSQGPGANVLTF
TRBV28	TRBD2	few	TRBJ2-1	TGTGCCAGCAGTCCGATGACTAGCGGGAGCTACAATGAGCAGTTCTTC	CASSPMTSGSYNEQFF
TRBV2	TRBD1	-	TRBJ2-7	TGTGCCAGCAGTGAAATTCGGGACAGATTTACTCGGTACGAGCAGTACTTC	CASSEIRDRFTRYEQYF
TRBV6-1	-	many	TRBJ1-2	TGTGCCAGCAGTGAAGGAGCAGGCGTTAACTATGGCTACACCTTC	CASSEGAGVNYGYTF
TRBV6-1	TRBD1	-	TRBJ1-5	TGTGCCAGCAGTGGAAAGTCCGGGACAGGGGAAGTTAGAAGCCAGCCCCAGCATTTT	CASSGKSGTGEVRSQPQHF
TRBV12-3/TRBV12-4	-	-	TRBJ1-5	TGTGCCAGCAGTCCCGGAGAGGGTCAGCCCCAGCATTTT	CASSPGEGQPQHF
TRBV10-2	TRBD2	many	TRBJ2-5	TGCGCCAGCAGTGAGTTCGGGAGGGCGGAAGAGACCCAGTACTTC	CASSEFGRAEETQYF
TRBV11-2	-	many	TRBJ2-7	TGTGCCAGCAGCGTCCTGATGCTGGGGTACGAGCAGTACTTC	CASSVLMLGYEQYF
TRBV7-9	-	many	TRBJ1-2	TGTGCCAGCACCTATACCTCCGGGGATGGTGGCTACACCTTC	CASTYTSGDGGYTF
TRBV4-1	TRBD1	-	TRBJ2-3	TGCGCCAGCAGCCAGGGAACAGGGGGGTTGACAGATACGCAGTATTTT	CASSQGTGGLTDTQYF
TRBV14	-	-	TRBJ1-4	TGTGCCAGCAGCCAAAATGGGGGACGTAATGAAAAACTGTTTTTT	CASSQNGGRNEKLFF